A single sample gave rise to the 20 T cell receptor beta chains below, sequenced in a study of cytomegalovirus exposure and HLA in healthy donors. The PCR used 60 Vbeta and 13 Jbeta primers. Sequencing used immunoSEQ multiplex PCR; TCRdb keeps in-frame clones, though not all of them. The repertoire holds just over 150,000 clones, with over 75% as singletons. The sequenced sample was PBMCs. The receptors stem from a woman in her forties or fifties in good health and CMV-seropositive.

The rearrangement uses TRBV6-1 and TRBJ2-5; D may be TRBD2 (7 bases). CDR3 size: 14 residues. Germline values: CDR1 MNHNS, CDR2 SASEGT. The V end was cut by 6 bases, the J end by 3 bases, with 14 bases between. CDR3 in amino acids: CASRGGGAEETQYF. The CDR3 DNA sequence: TGTGCCAGCAGGGGAGGGGGGGCTGAAGAGACCCAGTACTTC.

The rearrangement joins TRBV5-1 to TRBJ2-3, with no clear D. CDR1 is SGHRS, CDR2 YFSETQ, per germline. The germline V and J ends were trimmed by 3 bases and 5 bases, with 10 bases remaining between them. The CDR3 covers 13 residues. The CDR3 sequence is CASSYPRGDTQYF. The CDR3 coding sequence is TGCGCCAGCAGCTATCCCCGAGGAGATACGCAGTATTTT.

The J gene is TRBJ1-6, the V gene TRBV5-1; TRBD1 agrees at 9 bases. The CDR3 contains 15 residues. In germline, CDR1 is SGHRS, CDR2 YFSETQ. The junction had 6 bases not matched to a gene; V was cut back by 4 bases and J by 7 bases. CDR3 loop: CASSVRQGGNSPLHF. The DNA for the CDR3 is TGCGCCAGCAGCGTAAGACAGGGGGGGAATTCACCCCTCCACTTT. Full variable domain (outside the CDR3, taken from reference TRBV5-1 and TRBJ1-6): KAGVTQTPRYLIKTRGQQVTLSCSPISGHRSVSWYQQTPGQGLQFLFEYFSETQRNKGNFPGRFSGRQFSNSRSEMNVSTLELGDSALYLCASSVRQGGNSPLHFGNGTRLTVT.

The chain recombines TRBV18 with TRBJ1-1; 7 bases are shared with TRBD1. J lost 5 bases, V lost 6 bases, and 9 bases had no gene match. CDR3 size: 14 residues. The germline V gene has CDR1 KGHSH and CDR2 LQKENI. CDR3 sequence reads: CASSLQGGTTEAFF. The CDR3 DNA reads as TGTGCCAGCTCCCTCCAGGGGGGAACGACTGAAGCTTTCTTT.

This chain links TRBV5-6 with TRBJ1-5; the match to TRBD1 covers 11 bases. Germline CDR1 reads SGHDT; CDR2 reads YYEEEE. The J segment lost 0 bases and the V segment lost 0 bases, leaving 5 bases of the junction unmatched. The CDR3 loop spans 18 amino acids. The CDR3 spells CASSLADRGPYSNQPQHF. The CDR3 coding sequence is TGTGCCAGCAGCTTGGCGGACAGGGGGCCTTATAGCAATCAGCCCCAGCATTTT.

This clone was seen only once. DNA of the CDR3: TGTGCCAGCAGCCGGAACAGGGGGGGAGTCACAGATACGCAGTATTTT. As protein: CASSRNRGGVTDTQYF. The chain couples TRBV5-6 to TRBJ2-3, with D perhaps matching TRBD1 (8 bases). The V gene lost 4 bases and the J gene lost 2 bases, with 17 bases spanning the gap. Germline assignment: CDR1 SGHDT and CDR2 YYEEEE. The CDR3 length is 16 residues. Filled out from reference TRBV5-6 and TRBJ2-3, the complete variable domain reads DAGVTQSPTHLIKTRGQQVTLRCSPKSGHDTVSWYQQALGQGPQFIFQYYEEEERQRGNFPDRFSGHQFPNYSSELNVNALLLGDSALYLCASSRNRGGVTDTQYFGPGTRLTVL.

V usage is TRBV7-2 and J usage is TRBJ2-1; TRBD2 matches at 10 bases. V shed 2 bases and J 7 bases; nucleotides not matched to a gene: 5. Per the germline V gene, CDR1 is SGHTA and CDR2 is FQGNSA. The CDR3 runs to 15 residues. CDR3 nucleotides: TGTGCCAGCAGCTTATCAGCGGGGGGGCCAAATGAGCAGTTCTTC. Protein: CASSLSAGGPNEQFF.

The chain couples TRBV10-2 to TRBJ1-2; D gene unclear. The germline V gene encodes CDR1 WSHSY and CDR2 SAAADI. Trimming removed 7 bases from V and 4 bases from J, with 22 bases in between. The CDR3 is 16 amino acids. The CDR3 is CASTSFQRQTLYGYTF. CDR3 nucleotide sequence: TGCGCCAGCACCTCATTCCAGCGCCAGACCCTCTATGGCTACACCTTC.

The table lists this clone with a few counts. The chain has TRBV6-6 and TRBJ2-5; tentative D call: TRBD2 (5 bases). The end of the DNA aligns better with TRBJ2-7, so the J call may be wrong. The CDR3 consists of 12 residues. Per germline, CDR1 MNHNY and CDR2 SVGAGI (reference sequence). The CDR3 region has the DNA TGTGCCAGCAGCATCGGAGGCTACGAGCAGTACTTC. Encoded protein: CASSIGGYEQYF.

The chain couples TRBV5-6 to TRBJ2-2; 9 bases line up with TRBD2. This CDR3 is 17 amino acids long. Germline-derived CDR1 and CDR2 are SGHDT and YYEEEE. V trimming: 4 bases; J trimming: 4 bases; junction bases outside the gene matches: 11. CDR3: CASSPGVAGVGTGELFF. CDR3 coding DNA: TGTGCCAGCAGCCCCGGAGTAGCGGGGGTCGGCACCGGGGAGCTGTTTTTT. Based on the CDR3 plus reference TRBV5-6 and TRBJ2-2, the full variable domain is DAGVTQSPTHLIKTRGQQVTLRCSPKSGHDTVSWYQQALGQGPQFIFQYYEEEERQRGNFPDRFSGHQFPNYSSELNVNALLLGDSALYLCASSPGVAGVGTGELFFGEGSRLTVL.

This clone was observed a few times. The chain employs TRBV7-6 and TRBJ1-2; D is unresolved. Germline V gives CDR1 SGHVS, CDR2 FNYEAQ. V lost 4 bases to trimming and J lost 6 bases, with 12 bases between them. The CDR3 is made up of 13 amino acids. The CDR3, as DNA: TGTGCCAGCAGCTCACGCCCGGAGGATGGCTACACCTTC. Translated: CASSSRPEDGYTF.

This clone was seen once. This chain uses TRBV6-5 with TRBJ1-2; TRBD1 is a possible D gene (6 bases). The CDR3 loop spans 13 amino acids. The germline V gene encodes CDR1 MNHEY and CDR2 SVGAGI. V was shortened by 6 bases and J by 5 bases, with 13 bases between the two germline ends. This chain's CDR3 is CASRSGAFYGYTF. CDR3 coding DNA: TGTGCCAGCAGGTCAGGGGCCTTTTATGGCTACACCTTC.

The CDR3: CASSQEGSPAGNTIYF. The DNA of the CDR3 is TGTGCCAGCAGCCAAGAAGGGAGTCCGGCTGGAAACACCATATATTTT. The chain carries TRBV4-2 and TRBJ1-3; unclear D gene. The CDR3 covers 16 residues. V gave up 0 bases and J gave up 2 bases, with 11 bases separating them. The germline V gene has CDR1 LGHNA and CDR2 YNFKEQ.

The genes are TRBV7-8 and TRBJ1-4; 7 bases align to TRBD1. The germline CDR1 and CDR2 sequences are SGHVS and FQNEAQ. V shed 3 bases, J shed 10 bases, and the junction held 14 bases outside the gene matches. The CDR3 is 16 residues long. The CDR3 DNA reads TGTGCCAGCAGCTTGTCGAACAGGGGCCTAATCGGAAAACTGTTTTTT. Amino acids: CASSLSNRGLIGKLFF.

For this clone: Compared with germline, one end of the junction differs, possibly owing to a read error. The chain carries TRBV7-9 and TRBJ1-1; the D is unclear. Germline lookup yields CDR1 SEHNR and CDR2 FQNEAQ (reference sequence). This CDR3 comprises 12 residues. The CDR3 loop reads CSSSLRGSEAFF. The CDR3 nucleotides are TGTTCCAGCAGCTTACGGGGTTCTGAAGCTTTCTTT.

The CDR3 is CSVGPGDTYEQYF. The CDR3 region has the DNA TGCAGCGTTGGTCCAGGCGATACCTACGAGCAGTACTTC. The chain is built from TRBV29-1 and TRBJ2-7; D remains ambiguous. This CDR3 spans 13 amino acids. Trimming removed 4 bases at V and 2 bases at J, with 12 bases between. Germline loops: CDR1 SQVTM, CDR2 ANQGSEA.

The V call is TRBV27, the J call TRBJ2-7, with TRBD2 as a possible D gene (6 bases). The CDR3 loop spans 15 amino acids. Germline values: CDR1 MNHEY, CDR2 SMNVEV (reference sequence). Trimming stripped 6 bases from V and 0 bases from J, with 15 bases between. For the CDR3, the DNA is TGTGCCAGCAGACCAGCCGGCGGGAACTCCTACGAGCAGTACTTC. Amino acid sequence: CASRPAGGNSYEQYF.

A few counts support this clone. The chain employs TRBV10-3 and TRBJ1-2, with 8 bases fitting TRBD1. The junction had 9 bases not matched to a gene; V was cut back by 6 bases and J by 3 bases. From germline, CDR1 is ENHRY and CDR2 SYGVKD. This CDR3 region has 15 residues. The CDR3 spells CAIRAQGGDYYGYTF. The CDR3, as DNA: TGTGCCATCAGAGCACAGGGGGGGGATTACTATGGCTACACCTTC.

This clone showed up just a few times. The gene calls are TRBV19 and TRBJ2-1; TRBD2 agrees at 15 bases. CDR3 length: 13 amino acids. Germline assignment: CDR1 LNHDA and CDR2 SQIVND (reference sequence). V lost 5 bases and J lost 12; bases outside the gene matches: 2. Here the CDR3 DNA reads TGTGCCAGTAGTCCGGGACTAGCGGGGGGGCAGTTCTTC. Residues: CASSPGLAGGQFF.

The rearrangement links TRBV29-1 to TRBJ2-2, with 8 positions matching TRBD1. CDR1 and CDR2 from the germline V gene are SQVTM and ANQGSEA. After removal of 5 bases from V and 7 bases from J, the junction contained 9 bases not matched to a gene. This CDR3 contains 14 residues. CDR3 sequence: CSVLGQGAVGELFF. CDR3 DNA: TGCAGCGTTCTAGGGCAGGGGGCAGTCGGGGAGCTGTTTTTT.